Presented here are 26 T cell receptor beta chains from one specimen sequenced in a study of T-cell memory formation after mild COVID-19 (dated by TCRdb to the early 2020s). Library generation was performed with 5' RACE. Sequencing used an Illumina NovaSeq 6000. Using fastp at Q25 and MiXCR, TCRdb reprocessed the public reads and kept productive beta chains. Every distinct CDR3 protein forms one entry, paired with its most common genes and DNA. The sample yields 400,000 or so distinct CDR3 sequences; about 20% were counted once. Jointly, the top ten make up roughly 8% of the sample. The material sequenced was PBMCs or a T cell subset sorted from them (not recorded which). Receptor source: an adult woman who had mild COVID-19 (a few samples of this study predate the infection). The sample titles of this study are shuffled in the database, so cell type and time point are left out; the donor was told from shared clones.

This rearrangement joins TRBV2 to TRBJ1-1; D remains unclear. The CDR3 loop spans 13 amino acids. Germline V gene lookup returns CDR1 SNHLY and CDR2 FYNNEI. With 7 bases removed from V and 4 bases from J, the gap between germline ends came to 13 bases. The CDR3 DNA reads TGTGCCAGCACGGGCAGTGGATCCACTGAAGCTTTCTTT. This sequence encodes CASTGSGSTEAFF.

This chain uses TRBV20-1 with TRBJ1-1; a weak D match, TRBD1 (5 bases). CDR1 DFQATT and CDR2 SNEGSKA come from the germline V gene (reference sequence). The CDR3 extends over 13 amino acids. Trimming took off 6 bases at V and 5 bases at J, with 16 bases between the two ends. CDR3: CSAPGPGGTEAFF. CDR3 bases: TGCAGTGCGCCCGGGCCCGGGGGGACTGAAGCTTTCTTT.

V gene TRBV20-1 combines with J gene TRBJ2-1, with no clear D. The germline gives CDR1 DFQATT, CDR2 SNEGSKA (reference sequence). Trimming pared 1 base from V and 10 bases from J, leaving 8 bases between. The CDR3 contains 11 residues. CDR3 DNA: TGCAGTGCTAGAGGCTACGGGGAGCAGTTCTTC. Protein product: CSARGYGEQFF.

This clonotype was counted a few times. CDR3 coding DNA: TGTGCCAGCAGTGCAGTCTCGGGCCCCTTGAGTTTCTATGGCTACACCTTC. This sequence encodes CASSAVSGPLSFYGYTF. The chain carries TRBV6-1 and TRBJ1-2; no firm D call. The length of the CDR3 is 17 residues. Germline CDR1 and CDR2: MNHNS and SASEGT. V was clipped by 4 bases and J by 4 bases, with 22 bases between them.

The gene calls are TRBV7-2 and TRBJ2-1; the D is unclear. The CDR3 is 15 residues long. CDR1 SGHTA and CDR2 FQGNSA come from the germline V gene. The V end was cut by 5 bases, the J end by 0 bases, with 11 bases between. In nucleotides, the CDR3 is TGTGCCAGCAGCGAGACATTTGGCTCCTACAATGAGCAGTTCTTC. Translated: CASSETFGSYNEQFF.

This clonotype was seen a few times. CDR3 nucleotides: TGTGCCAGCAGATATACGGGGGAGAACACTGAAGCTTTCTTT. Translating it yields CASRYTGENTEAFF. The chain couples TRBV12-3 or TRBV12-4 to TRBJ1-1; D is possibly TRBD1 (5 bases). This CDR3 spans 14 amino acids. The ends were cut back, 6 bases at V and 1 base at J, with 12 bases in the middle.

This clonotype has more than one count but fewer than ten. V is TRBV14 and J is TRBJ1-1; D is unresolved. V was trimmed by 0 bases and J by 2 bases, leaving 7 bases between them. There are 14 residues in the CDR3. The V gene's germline CDR1 is SGHDN and CDR2 FVKESK. The CDR3 spells CASSQDTINTEAFF. The CDR3, as DNA: TGTGCCAGCAGCCAAGATACAATCAACACTGAAGCTTTCTTT. The full variable domain, completed using reference TRBV14 and TRBJ1-1, is EAGVTQFPSHSVIEKGQTVTLRCDPISGHDNLYWYRRVMGKEIKFLLHFVKESKQDESGMPNNRFLAERTGGTYSTLKVQPAELEDSGVYFCASSQDTINTEAFFGQGTRLTVV.

A few counts support this clonotype. The CDR3 is CSGTPGTVHQFF. As DNA, the CDR3 is TGCAGCGGTACCCCCGGGACAGTCCATCAGTTCTTC. The chain employs TRBV20-1 and TRBJ2-1, with 7 bases fitting TRBD1. CDR3 length equals 12 residues. Per the germline V gene, CDR1 is DFQATT and CDR2 is SNEGSKA (reference sequence).

The chain recombines TRBV5-1 with TRBJ1-1, with 7 bases identical to TRBD1. The germline V gene encodes CDR1 SGHRS and CDR2 YFSETQ. The CDR3 loop spans 16 amino acids. Trimming at V came to 4 bases and at J to 5 bases, leaving 14 bases not matched to a gene. Here the CDR3 reads CASSSVLTGERTEAFF. CDR3 nucleotide sequence: TGCGCCAGCAGCAGCGTCCTAACAGGGGAAAGGACTGAAGCTTTCTTT.

This clonotype was seen repeatedly, ten times or more. The J gene is TRBJ2-7, the V gene TRBV7-9; TRBD2 might be the D (6 bases). The germline CDR1 and CDR2 sequences are SEHNR and FQNEAQ (reference sequence). V lost 5 bases and J 6 bases, leaving 11 bases between the germline ends. The CDR3 loop spans 12 amino acids. The CDR3 protein is CASSPLGGEQYF. CDR3 DNA: TGTGCCAGCAGCCCCCTGGGGGGCGAGCAGTACTTC.

The genes are TRBV12-3 or TRBV12-4 and TRBJ2-3, with D perhaps matching TRBD2 (6 bases). The CDR3 contains 16 residues. V gave up 2 bases and J gave up 0 bases, with 12 bases separating them. CDR3 protein: CASSLWLALSTDTQYF. CDR3 DNA: TGTGCCAGCAGTTTATGGCTAGCGCTGAGCACAGATACGCAGTATTTT.

This clonotype has just a few counts. The V call is TRBV13, the J call TRBJ2-2; 7 bases are a match to TRBD1. The trim removed 5 bases at V and 2 bases at J, leaving 17 bases unmatched. This CDR3 spans 19 amino acids. The V gene's germline CDR1 is PRHDT and CDR2 FYEKMQ (reference sequence). The CDR3 loop is CASSANLFGRGLNTGELFF. DNA for the CDR3: TGTGCCAGCAGCGCTAACCTTTTCGGAAGGGGGCTTAACACCGGGGAGCTGTTTTTT.

The V gene is TRBV25-1, the J gene TRBJ2-5, with 8 nucleotides matching TRBD2. V lost 6 bases, J lost 2 bases, and 14 bases stayed unmatched. This CDR3 is built from 17 residues. Germline lookup yields CDR1 MGHDK and CDR2 SYGVNS. CDR3 in DNA: TGTGCCAGCAGGATGGGGGAGCTAGCGGGCCCGCAAGAGACCCAGTACTTC. Encoded protein: CASRMGELAGPQETQYF. Filled out from reference TRBV25-1 and TRBJ2-5, the complete variable domain reads EADIYQTPRYLVIGTGKKITLECSQTMGHDKMYWYQQDPGMELHLIHYSYGVNSTEKGDLSSESTVSRIRTEHFPLTLESARPSHTSQYLCASRMGELAGPQETQYFGPGTRLLVL.

The chain couples TRBV4-1 to TRBJ1-1; D gene ambiguous. The ends were cut back, 4 bases at V and 5 bases at J, with 14 bases in the middle. This CDR3 contains 14 residues. Germline CDR1 reads MGHRA; CDR2 reads YSYEKL. The chain's CDR3 is CASSLVFRETEAFF. The CDR3 bases are TGCGCCAGCAGCCTCGTTTTCCGCGAAACTGAAGCTTTCTTT.

The rearrangement uses TRBV12-2 and TRBJ1-2. TRBV12-2 has pseudogene status. The CDR3 has 12 amino acids. The chain's CDR3 is CASRFDRSGGTF. The CDR3 DNA is TGTGCAAGTCGCTTCGACCGGTCAGGAGGCACCTTC.

V gene TRBV24-1 combines with J gene TRBJ2-3, with 7 bases identical to TRBD2. CDR3 length: 16 residues. Germline V gene sequence: CDR1 KGHDR, CDR2 SFDVKD. Unmatched junction bases numbered 8, after V lost 3 bases and J lost 3 bases. The CDR3 loop reads CATSDPAGLKTDTQYF. CDR3 coding DNA: TGTGCCACCAGTGATCCGGCGGGACTAAAAACAGATACGCAGTATTTT.

This clonotype was observed a handful of times. The rearrangement links TRBV20-1 to TRBJ2-7; TRBD1 matches at 9 bases. The CDR3 extends over 14 amino acids. With V trimmed by 5 bases and J by 0 bases, 5 bases remained unmatched. CDR1 is DFQATT and CDR2 is SNEGSKA in the germline V gene (reference sequence). CDR3 region: CSASDRGSSYEQYF. The CDR3 bases are TGCAGTGCTTCTGACAGGGGGAGCTCCTACGAGCAGTACTTC.

This clonotype was observed a few times. This chain connects TRBV29-1 to TRBJ2-1; D uncertain. Trimming pared 3 bases from V and 9 bases from J, leaving 21 bases between. The CDR3 has 15 amino acids. Germline loops: CDR1 SQVTM, CDR2 ANQGSEA. CDR3: CSVDSGSLGGVEQFF. The CDR3 DNA follows: TGCAGCGTTGATTCCGGCAGCCTGGGTGGCGTTGAGCAGTTCTTC.

This clonotype occurred a few times. J is TRBJ2-7 and V is TRBV5-1; 10 bases agree with TRBD1. The length of the CDR3 is 19 residues. Per germline, CDR1 SGHRS and CDR2 YFSETQ. V gave up 4 bases and J gave up 3 bases; unmatched junction bases: 19. For the CDR3, the DNA is TGCGCCAGCAGCCTGGGGTGGCGACAGGGGGCGGGCGAAAGCTACGAGCAGTACTTC. Translation gives CASSLGWRQGAGESYEQYF.

The chain carries TRBV7-6 and TRBJ1-1, with D possibly TRBD1 on 5 matching bases. Germline V gene data show CDR1 as SGHVS and CDR2 as FNYEAQ. Trimming pared 3 bases from V and 1 base from J, leaving 15 bases between. This CDR3 has 16 residues. CDR3 in amino acids: CASSFTGGRGNTEAFF. CDR3 bases: TGTGCCAGCAGCTTCACGGGAGGTAGGGGGAACACTGAAGCTTTCTTT.

This clonotype was detected only a few times. This sequence joins TRBV19 and TRBJ1-1; no clear D. This CDR3 has 12 residues. Trimming pared 7 bases from V and 1 base from J, leaving 7 bases between. CDR1 and CDR2 (germline): LNHDA, SQIVND (reference sequence). CDR3 in amino acids: CASTNTNTEAFF. The CDR3 DNA sequence: TGTGCCAGTACCAACACGAACACTGAAGCTTTCTTT. Using reference TRBV19 and TRBJ1-1 for the parts outside the CDR3, the full variable domain is DGGITQSPKYLFRKEGQNVTLSCEQNLNHDAMYWYRQDPGQGLRLIYYSQIVNDFQKGDIAEGYSVSREKKESFPLTVTSAQKNPTAFYLCASTNTNTEAFFGQGTRLTVV.

This clonotype has only a few counts. The chain uses TRBV5-1 and TRBJ1-6, with TRBD1 as a possible D gene (6 bases). CDR1 is SGHRS, CDR2 YFSETQ, per germline. The CDR3 sequence is 14 residues long. Trimming cost V 1 base and J 10 bases, with 12 bases left between them. CDR3 in amino acids: CASSLSQGKSPLHF. The CDR3 region has the DNA TGCGCCAGCAGCTTGTCACAGGGTAAATCACCCCTCCACTTT. Filled out from reference TRBV5-1 and TRBJ1-6, the complete variable domain reads KAGVTQTPRYLIKTRGQQVTLSCSPISGHRSVSWYQQTPGQGLQFLFEYFSETQRNKGNFPGRFSGRQFSNSRSEMNVSTLELGDSALYLCASSLSQGKSPLHFGNGTRLTVT.

The chain has TRBV4-3 and TRBJ2-3; weak D call: TRBD2 (6 bases). Trimming took 0 bases from V and 0 from J, leaving 10 bases between them. Germline-derived CDR1 and CDR2 are LGHNA and YSLEER. The CDR3 consists of 16 residues. The CDR3 here is CASSQDRAGSTDTQYF. Here the CDR3 DNA reads TGCGCCAGCAGCCAAGACCGGGCGGGGAGCACAGATACGCAGTATTTT.

This clonotype was seen a handful of times. The rearrangement joins TRBV12-3 or TRBV12-4 to TRBJ1-1; TRBD1 is a possible D gene (6 bases). The V end lost 5 bases, the J end lost 2 bases, and 15 bases lay between the germline ends. The CDR3 has 15 amino acids. CDR3 coding DNA: TGTGCCAGCAGTCCAGAGGGGGAAGCAAACACTGAAGCTTTCTTT. Residues: CASSPEGEANTEAFF.

This clonotype has a single count. The chain links TRBV7-6 to TRBJ1-1; TRBD1 matches at 8 bases. V lost 3 bases and J lost 3; bases outside the gene matches: 6. The germline V gene has CDR1 SGHVS and CDR2 FNYEAQ. The CDR3 consists of 15 residues. CDR3 bases: TGTGCCAGCAGCTTGACTACAGGGGGGTACACTGAAGCTTTCTTT. This encodes CASSLTTGGYTEAFF. The full variable domain, rest sourced from reference TRBV7-6 and TRBJ1-1, is GAGVSQSPRYKVTKRGQDVALRCDPISGHVSLYWYRQALGQGPEFLTYFNYEAQQDKSGLPNDRFSAERPEGSISTLTIQRTEQRDSAMYRCASSLTTGGYTEAFFGQGTRLTVV.

The chain carries TRBV4-1 and TRBJ2-5, with 7 bases fitting TRBD1. The CDR3 has 15 residues. Trimming cost V 1 base and J 2 bases; bases outside gene matches: 4. The germline V gene has CDR1 MGHRA and CDR2 YSYEKL. DNA for the CDR3: TGCGCCAGCAGCCAAGGTCCGGGACAGCAAGAGACCCAGTACTTC. Translation gives CASSQGPGQQETQYF.